This TCR beta chain was identified during a study of T-cell memory formation after mild COVID-19. Broader study findings: Day 37-peaking second-wave clones had unconfirmed SARS-CoV-2 specificity. From day 15 to 85, contracting clones were balanced between CD4 and CD8, whereas later expanders leaned toward CD4+. Pre-infection memory already had some responding clones, implying cross-reactive memory joined.

The table lists this clonotype with a few counts. What it recognizes is unknown. The germline CDR1 and CDR2 sequences are ENHRY and SYGVKD. Trimming removed 1 base from V and 0 bases from J, with 13 bases in between. This CDR3 region has 17 residues. TCRdb called the 5' RACE reads again in MiXCR, with one record for every CDR3 protein. The sample carries under 600,000 distinct CDR3 sequences, roughly 20% recorded once. The gene calls are TRBV10-3 and TRBJ1-3; no clear D. The clonotype was recovered from an adult woman who had mild COVID-19 (a few samples of this study predate the infection). Cell type and time point are not known. The sample taken for sequencing was PBMCs or a T cell subset sorted from them (not recorded which). The CDR3 reads CAISELGSYSSGNTIYF. CDR3 in DNA: TGTGCCATCAGTGAGTTGGGCTCTTACTCCTCTGGAAACACCATATATTTT.